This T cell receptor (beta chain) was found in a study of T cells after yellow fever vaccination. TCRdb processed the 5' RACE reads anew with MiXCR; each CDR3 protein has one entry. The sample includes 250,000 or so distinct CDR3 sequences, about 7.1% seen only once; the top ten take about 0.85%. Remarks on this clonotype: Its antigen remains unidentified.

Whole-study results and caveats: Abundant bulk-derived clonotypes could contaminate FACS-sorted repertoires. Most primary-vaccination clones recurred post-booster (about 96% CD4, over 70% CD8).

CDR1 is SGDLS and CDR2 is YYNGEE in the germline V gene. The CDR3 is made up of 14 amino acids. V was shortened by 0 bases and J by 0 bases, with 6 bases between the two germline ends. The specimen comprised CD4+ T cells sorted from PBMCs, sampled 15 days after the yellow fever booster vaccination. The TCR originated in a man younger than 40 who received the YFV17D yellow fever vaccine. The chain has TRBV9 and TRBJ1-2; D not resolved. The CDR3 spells CASSVGTTNYGYTF. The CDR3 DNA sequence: TGTGCCAGCAGCGTAGGCACAACTAACTATGGCTACACCTTC.